This is a list of T cell receptor beta chains from one sample in a study of brain T cells in children with intractable seizures. The assay was immunoSEQ multiplex PCR, and TCRdb's table has in-frame clones only and misses some. The table has a few hundred thousand clones, roughly 92% seen once. The sample consisted of peripheral blood, taken less than 6 months after surgery. These receptors came from a boy younger than two with tuberous sclerosis and intractable seizures. The CDR3 runs from the conserved cysteine through the conserved F or W. Fields, in order: clone size, V gene, D gene, J gene, CDR3 protein, CDR3 DNA. D genes are given only for firm matches. Rows give clone size only sometimes, using once, few, many, or a class for an expanded clone.

clone size: .
V gene: TRBV9
D gene: .
J gene: TRBJ2-1
CDR3 protein: CASSVSWSPRAARYNEQFF
CDR3 DNA: TGTGCCAGCAGCGTAAGTTGGTCTCCCCGGGCTGCCCGTTACAATGAGCAGTTCTTC

clone size: .
V gene: TRBV27
D gene: .
J gene: TRBJ1-1
CDR3 protein: CASSFTPDRDTEAFF
CDR3 DNA: TGTGCCAGCAGTTTTACACCCGACAGAGACACTGAAGCTTTCTTT

clone size: .
V gene: TRBV7-9
D gene: .
J gene: TRBJ2-7
CDR3 protein: CASSQRDTSYEQYF
CDR3 DNA: TGTGCCAGCAGCCAACGGGACACTTCCTACGAGCAGTACTTC

clone size: .
V gene: TRBV11-3
D gene: .
J gene: TRBJ1-2
CDR3 protein: CASSLEFPRYDGYTF
CDR3 DNA: TGTGCCAGCAGCTTGGAGTTCCCTCGGTACGACGGCTACACCTTC

clone size: .
V gene: TRBV6-5
D gene: TRBD1
J gene: TRBJ1-5
CDR3 protein: CASSTGVRVQPQHF
CDR3 DNA: TGTGCCAGCAGTACAGGGGTACGAGTTCAGCCCCAGCATTTT

clone size: .
V gene: TRBV5-4
D gene: .
J gene: TRBJ2-2
CDR3 protein: CASSLQGTAGELFF
CDR3 DNA: TGTGCCAGCAGCTTGCAGGGGACGGCCGGGGAGCTGTTTTTT

clone size: .
V gene: TRBV19
D gene: .
J gene: TRBJ1-5
CDR3 protein: CASSITDSNQPQHF
CDR3 DNA: TGTGCCAGTAGTATAACTGATAGCAATCAGCCCCAGCATTTT

clone size: .
V gene: TRBV5-1
D gene: TRBD1
J gene: TRBJ1-1
CDR3 protein: CASSEGTGLRTEAFF
CDR3 DNA: TGCGCCAGCAGCGAAGGGACAGGGTTGAGGACTGAAGCTTTCTTT

clone size: once
V gene: TRBV19
D gene: .
J gene: TRBJ2-5
CDR3 protein: CASSQQNREDQYF
CDR3 DNA: TGTGCCAGTAGCCAACAGAACCGAGAGGACCAGTACTTC

clone size: .
V gene: TRBV6-5
D gene: .
J gene: TRBJ2-4
CDR3 protein: CASSYSGSKAKNIQYF
CDR3 DNA: TGTGCCAGCAGTTACTCAGGGAGTAAAGCCAAAAACATTCAGTACTTC

clone size: .
V gene: TRBV7-9
D gene: TRBD1
J gene: TRBJ1-1
CDR3 protein: CASSFRLRGPNTEAFF
CDR3 DNA: TGTGCCAGCAGCTTCCGATTGAGGGGGCCGAACACTGAAGCTTTCTTT

clone size: .
V gene: TRBV7-2
D gene: .
J gene: TRBJ2-2
CDR3 protein: CASSPPPPGRELFF
CDR3 DNA: TGTGCCAGCAGCCCGCCACCCCCGGGCCGGGAGCTGTTTTTT

clone size: many
V gene: TRBV3-1/TRBV3-2
D gene: .
J gene: TRBJ2-7
CDR3 protein: CASSPSTSRWEQYF
CDR3 DNA: TGTGCCAGCAGCCCTAGCACCTCCAGGTGGGAGCAGTACTTC

clone size: .
V gene: TRBV7-3
D gene: .
J gene: TRBJ1-2
CDR3 protein: CASSPTGGVLNYGYTF
CDR3 DNA: TGTGCCAGCAGCCCGACCGGGGGAGTTTTAAACTATGGCTACACCTTC

clone size: .
V gene: TRBV6-5
D gene: .
J gene: TRBJ1-1
CDR3 protein: CASRGVSTEAFF
CDR3 DNA: TGTGCCAGCAGGGGAGTATCCACTGAAGCTTTCTTT